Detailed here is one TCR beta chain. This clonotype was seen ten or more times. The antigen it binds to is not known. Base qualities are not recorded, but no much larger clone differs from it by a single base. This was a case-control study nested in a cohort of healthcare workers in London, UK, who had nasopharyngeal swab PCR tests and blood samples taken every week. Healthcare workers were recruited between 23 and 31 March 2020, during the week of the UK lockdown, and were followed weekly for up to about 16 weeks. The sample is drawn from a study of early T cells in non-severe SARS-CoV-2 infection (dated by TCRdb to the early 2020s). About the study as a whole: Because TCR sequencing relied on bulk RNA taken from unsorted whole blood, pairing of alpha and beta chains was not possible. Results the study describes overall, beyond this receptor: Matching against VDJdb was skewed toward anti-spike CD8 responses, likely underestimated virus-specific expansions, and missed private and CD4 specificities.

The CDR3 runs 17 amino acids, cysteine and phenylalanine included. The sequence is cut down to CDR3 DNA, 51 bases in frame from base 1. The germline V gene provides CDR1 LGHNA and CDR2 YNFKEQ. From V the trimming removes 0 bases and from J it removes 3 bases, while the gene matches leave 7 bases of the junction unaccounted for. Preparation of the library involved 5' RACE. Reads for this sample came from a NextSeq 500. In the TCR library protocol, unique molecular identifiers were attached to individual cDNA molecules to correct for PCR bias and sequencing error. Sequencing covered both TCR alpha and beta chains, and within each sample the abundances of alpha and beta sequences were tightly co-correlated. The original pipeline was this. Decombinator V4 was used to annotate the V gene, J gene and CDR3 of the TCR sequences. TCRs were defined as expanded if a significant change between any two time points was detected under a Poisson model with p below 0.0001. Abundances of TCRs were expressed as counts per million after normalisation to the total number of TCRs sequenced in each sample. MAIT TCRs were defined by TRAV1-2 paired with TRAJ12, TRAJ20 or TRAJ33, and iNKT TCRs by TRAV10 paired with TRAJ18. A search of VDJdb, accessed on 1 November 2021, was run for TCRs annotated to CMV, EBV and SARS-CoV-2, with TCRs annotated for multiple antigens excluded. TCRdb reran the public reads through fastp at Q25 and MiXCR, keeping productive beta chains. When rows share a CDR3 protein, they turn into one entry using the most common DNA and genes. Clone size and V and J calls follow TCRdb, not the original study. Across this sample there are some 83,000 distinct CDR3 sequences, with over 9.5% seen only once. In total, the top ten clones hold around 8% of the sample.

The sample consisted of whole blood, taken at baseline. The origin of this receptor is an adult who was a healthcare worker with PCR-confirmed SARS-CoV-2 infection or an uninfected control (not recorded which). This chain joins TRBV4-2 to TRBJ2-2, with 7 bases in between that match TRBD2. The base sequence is TGTGCCAGCAGCCAAGATCTACTAGCGCGATACACCGGGGAGCTGTTTTTT. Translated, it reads CASSQDLLARYTGELFF.